This TCR beta chain was captured by sequencing in a study of CD8 T cells in Susac syndrome. Random hexamers were used to reverse transcribe the RNA input (0.5 to 1 ug). The TCR beta CDR3 was amplified by immunoSEQ multiplex PCR across 54 Vbeta, 13 Jbeta. One entry per CDR3 protein results from TCRdb running MiXCR on the immunoSEQ multiplex PCR reads. The table has approximately 110,000 distinct CDR3 sequences, about 96% seen once; the top ten hold about 0.1%. Germline-derived CDR1 and CDR2 are DFQATT and SNEGSKA (reference sequence). The CDR3 extends over 12 amino acids. Trimming shortened V by 4 bases and J by 3 bases, and 8 bases separated the two germline ends. Blood CD8+ and CD4+ T cells underwent high-throughput TCR beta sequencing.

The rearrangement links TRBV20-1 to TRBJ2-3; a weak D match, TRBD2 (5 bases). The clonotype was recovered from a human donor in good health. The specimen sequenced was CD4+ T cells from PBMCs. CDR3 bases: TGCAGTGCTATCGGGGAGACAGATACGCAGTATTTT. It codes for CSAIGETDTQYF.